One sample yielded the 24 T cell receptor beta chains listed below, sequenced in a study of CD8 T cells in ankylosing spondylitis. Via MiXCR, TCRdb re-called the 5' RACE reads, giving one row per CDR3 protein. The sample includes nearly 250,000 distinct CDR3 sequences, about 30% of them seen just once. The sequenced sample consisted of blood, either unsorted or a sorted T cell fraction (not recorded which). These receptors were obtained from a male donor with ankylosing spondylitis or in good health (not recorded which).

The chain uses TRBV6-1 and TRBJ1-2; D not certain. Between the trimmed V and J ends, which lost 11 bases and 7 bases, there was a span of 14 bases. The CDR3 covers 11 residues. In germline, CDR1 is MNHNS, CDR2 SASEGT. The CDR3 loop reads CALKEVFGYTF. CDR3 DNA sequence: TGTGCCCTGAAAGAGGTTTTTGGCTACACCTTC.

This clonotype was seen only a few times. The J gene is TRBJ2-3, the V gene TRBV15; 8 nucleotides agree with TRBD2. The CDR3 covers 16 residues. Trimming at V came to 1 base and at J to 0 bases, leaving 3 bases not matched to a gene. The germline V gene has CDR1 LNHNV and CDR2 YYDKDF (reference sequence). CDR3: CATSRGTSLSTDTQYF. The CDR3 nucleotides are TGTGCCACCAGCAGAGGGACTAGCCTTAGCACAGATACGCAGTATTTT.

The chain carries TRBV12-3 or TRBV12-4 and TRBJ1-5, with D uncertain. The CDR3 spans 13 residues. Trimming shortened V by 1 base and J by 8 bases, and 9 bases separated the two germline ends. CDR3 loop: CASSLGFGEPQHF. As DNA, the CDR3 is TGTGCCAGCAGTTTAGGGTTTGGGGAGCCCCAGCATTTT.

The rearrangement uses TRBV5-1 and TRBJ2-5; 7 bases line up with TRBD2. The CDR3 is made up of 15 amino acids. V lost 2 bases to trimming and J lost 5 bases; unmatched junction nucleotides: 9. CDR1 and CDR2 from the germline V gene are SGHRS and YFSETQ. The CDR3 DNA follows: TGCGCCAGCAGCTTACTAGCGCAAGATGCTGAGACCCAGTACTTC. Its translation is CASSLLAQDAETQYF.

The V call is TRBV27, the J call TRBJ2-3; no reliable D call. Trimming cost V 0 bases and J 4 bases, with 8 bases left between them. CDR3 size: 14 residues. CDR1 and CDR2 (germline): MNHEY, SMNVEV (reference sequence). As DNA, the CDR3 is TGTGCCAGCAGTTTATCGCAAAGCGCAGATACGCAGTATTTT. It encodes CASSLSQSADTQYF.

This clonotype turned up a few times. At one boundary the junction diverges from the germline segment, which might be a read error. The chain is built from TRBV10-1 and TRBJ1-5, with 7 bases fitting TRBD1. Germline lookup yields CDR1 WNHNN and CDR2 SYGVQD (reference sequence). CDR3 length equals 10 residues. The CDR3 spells CGQGNQPQHF. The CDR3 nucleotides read TGTGGACAGGGCAATCAGCCCCAGCATTTT.

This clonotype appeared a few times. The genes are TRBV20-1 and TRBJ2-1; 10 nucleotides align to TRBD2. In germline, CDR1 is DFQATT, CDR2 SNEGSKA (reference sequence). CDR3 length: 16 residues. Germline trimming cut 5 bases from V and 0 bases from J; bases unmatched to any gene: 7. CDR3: CSARGLAGASYNEQFF. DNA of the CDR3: TGCAGTGCTCGGGGGCTAGCGGGGGCCTCCTACAATGAGCAGTTCTTC.

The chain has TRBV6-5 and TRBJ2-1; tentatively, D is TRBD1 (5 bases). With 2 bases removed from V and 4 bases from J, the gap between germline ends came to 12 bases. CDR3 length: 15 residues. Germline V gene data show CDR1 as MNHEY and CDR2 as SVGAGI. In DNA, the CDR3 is TGTGCCAGCAGTTACCTAGGACCAGGGTACAATGAGCAGTTCTTC. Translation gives CASSYLGPGYNEQFF.

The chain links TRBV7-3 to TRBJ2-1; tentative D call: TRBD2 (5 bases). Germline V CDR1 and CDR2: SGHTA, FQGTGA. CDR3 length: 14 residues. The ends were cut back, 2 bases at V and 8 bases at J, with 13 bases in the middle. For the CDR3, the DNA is TGTGCCAGCAGCTTAGCGGGCCAAAAGGATGAGCAGTTCTTC. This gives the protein CASSLAGQKDEQFF.

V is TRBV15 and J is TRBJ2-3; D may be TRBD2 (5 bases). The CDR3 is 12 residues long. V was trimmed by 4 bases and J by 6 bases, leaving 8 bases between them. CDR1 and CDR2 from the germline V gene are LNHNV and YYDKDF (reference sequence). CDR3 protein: CATSTGGDTQYF. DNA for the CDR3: TGTGCCACCAGCACCGGCGGGGATACGCAGTATTTT.

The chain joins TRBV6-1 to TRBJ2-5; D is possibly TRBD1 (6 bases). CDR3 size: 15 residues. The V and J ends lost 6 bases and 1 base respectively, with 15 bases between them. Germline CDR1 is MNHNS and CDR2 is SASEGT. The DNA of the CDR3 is TGTGCCAGCAGACCCCTTACCAGGGGCCAAGAGACCCAGTACTTC. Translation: CASRPLTRGQETQYF.

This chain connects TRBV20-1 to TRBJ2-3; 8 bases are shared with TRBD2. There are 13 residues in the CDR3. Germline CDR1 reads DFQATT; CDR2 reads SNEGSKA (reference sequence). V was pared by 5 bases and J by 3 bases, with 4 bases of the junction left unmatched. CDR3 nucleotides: TGCAGTGCTTTTAGCGGGGAAACAGATACGCAGTATTTT. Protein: CSAFSGETDTQYF.

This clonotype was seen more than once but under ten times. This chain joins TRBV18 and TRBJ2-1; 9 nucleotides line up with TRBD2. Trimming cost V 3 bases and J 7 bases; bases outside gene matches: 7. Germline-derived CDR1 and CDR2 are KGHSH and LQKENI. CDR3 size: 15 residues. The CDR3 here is CASSPKRGAQNEQFF. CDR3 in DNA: TGTGCCAGCTCACCCAAGCGGGGGGCTCAGAATGAGCAGTTCTTC.

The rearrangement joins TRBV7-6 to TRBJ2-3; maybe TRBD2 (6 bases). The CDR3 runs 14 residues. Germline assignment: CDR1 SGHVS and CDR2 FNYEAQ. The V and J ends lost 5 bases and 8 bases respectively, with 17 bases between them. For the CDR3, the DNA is TGTGCCAGCAGCGCCTTGGGAGGTGCCGCTACGCAGTATTTT. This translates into CASSALGGAATQYF.

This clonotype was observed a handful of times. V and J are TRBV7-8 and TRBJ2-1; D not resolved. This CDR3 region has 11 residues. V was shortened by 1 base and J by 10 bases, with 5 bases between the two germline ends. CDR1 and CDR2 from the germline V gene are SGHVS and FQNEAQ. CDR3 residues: CASSLGPEQFF. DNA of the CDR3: TGTGCCAGCAGCTTAGGCCCAGAGCAGTTCTTC.

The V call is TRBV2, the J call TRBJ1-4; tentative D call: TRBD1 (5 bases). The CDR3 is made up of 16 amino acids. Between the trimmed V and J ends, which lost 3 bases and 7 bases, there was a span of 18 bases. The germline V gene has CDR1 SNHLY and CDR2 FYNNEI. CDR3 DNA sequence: TGTGCCAGCAGTGAGATAGGGATAGGGGAAGGTGAAAAACTGTTTTTT. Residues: CASSEIGIGEGEKLFF.

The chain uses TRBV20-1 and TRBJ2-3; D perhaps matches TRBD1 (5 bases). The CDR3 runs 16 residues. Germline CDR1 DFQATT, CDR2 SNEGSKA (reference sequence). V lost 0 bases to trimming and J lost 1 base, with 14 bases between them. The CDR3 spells CSAREVQAFRTDTQYF. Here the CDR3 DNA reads TGCAGTGCTAGAGAAGTACAGGCATTCCGCACAGATACGCAGTATTTT.

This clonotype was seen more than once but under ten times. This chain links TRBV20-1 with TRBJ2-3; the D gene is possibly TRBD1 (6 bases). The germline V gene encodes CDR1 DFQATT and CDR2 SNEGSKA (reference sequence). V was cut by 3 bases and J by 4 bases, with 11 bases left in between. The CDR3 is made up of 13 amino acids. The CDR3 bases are TGCAGTGCTAGGGTACAGGGAGCAGATACGCAGTATTTT. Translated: CSARVQGADTQYF.

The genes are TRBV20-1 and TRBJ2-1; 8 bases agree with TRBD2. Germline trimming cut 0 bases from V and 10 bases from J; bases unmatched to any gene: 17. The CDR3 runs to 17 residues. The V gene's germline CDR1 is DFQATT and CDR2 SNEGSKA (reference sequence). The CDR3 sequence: CSARDERGGGWIKEQFF. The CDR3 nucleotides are TGCAGTGCTAGAGATGAAAGAGGCGGGGGGTGGATCAAGGAGCAGTTCTTC.

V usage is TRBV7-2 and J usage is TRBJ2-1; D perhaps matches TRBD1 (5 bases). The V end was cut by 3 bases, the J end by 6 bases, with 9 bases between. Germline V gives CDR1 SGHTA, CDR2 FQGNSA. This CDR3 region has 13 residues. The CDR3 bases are TGTGCCAGCAGCTTCAGGGTCGGCAATGAGCAGTTCTTC. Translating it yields CASSFRVGNEQFF.

Here the CDR3 reads CASSDPWELAKNIQYF. CDR3 nucleotide sequence: TGTGCCAGCAGCGACCCATGGGAGCTAGCCAAAAACATTCAGTACTTC. This chain links TRBV28 with TRBJ2-4, with D maybe TRBD2 (5 bases). V was cut by 6 bases and J by 0 bases, with 15 bases left in between. This CDR3 spans 16 amino acids. Germline V gives CDR1 MDHEN, CDR2 SYDVKM.

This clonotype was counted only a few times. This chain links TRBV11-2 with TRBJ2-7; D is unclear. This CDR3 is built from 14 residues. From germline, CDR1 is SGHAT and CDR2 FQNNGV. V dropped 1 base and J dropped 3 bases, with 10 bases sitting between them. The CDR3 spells CASSLGLMHYEQYF. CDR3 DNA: TGTGCCAGCAGCTTAGGTTTAATGCACTACGAGCAGTACTTC.

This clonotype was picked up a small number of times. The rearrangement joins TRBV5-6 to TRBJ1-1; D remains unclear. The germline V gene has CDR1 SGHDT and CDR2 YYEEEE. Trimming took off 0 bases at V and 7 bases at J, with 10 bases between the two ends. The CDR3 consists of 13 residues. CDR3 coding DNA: TGTGCCAGCAGCTTGGTACACCGGGATGAAGCTTTCTTT. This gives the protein CASSLVHRDEAFF.

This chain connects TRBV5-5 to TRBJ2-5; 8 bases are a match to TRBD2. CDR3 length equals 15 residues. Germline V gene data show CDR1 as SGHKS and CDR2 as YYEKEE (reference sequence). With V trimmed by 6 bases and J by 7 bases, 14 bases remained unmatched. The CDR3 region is CASKIAGRALGTQYF. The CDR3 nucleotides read TGTGCCAGCAAAATAGCGGGGCGGGCCCTCGGGACCCAGTACTTC.